This TCR beta chain stems from a study of beta chain features in type 1 diabetes. Study details: In age, gender and cell yields, patients were similar to healthy donors.

The CDR3 totals 15 residues. Between the trimmed V and J ends, which lost 6 bases and 0 bases, there was a span of 13 bases. In germline, CDR1 is SGDLS, CDR2 YYNGEE. For this clone: The antigen remains undetermined.

Study findings and constraints: Type 1 diabetes patients had moderately but significantly shorter TCRB CDR3s in all four CD4+ subsets.

Of the isolated RNA, all was reverse transcribed, and so the sequenced material was expressed TCRB transcripts. Libraries were prepared by immunoSEQ multiplex PCR; TCRdb keeps only in-frame clonotypes and omits some of them. The data contain under 350,000 clones, roughly an eighth of them singletons. Roughly 100 mL of blood, on average, came from one heparinised draw per donor. By way of CD45RO/CCR7/CD25/CD127/CD95/CD27, the CD4+ regulatory, stem cell-like memory, central memory and naive cells were sorted. The material sequenced was naive CD4+ T cells from blood. The genes are TRBV9 and TRBJ1-5; D possibly corresponds to TRBD1 (5 bases). The receptor was isolated from a man between 25 and 39 years old with type 1 diabetes. For the CDR3, the DNA is TGTGCCAGCACCTCCCGGGGGGATAGCAATCAGCCCCAGCATTTT. This codes for CASTSRGDSNQPQHF.